In its sample, the clone carrying this T cell receptor (beta chain) was seen a few times. Its target is unknown. Specified time point: before preoperative PTX-NDP chemotherapy. Before surgery, patients were given preoperative paclitaxel-nedaplatin chemotherapy. Germline V gene sequence: CDR1 MDHEN, CDR2 SYDVKM. This CDR3 spans 15 amino acids. The V and J ends lost 4 bases and 2 bases, in that order; junction bases with no gene match: 6. The sample comes from a study of esophageal squamous cell carcinoma under preoperative chemotherapy. Study-level background: Both tumor-infiltrating lymphocytes and peripheral blood T cells had their TCR repertoires profiled.

General study findings and limits: Abundant clones tended to shrink rather than expand after paclitaxel-nedaplatin.

A single record per CDR3 protein comes from TCRdb applying MiXCR to the PCR reads. The table records about 7,000 distinct CDR3 sequences, 32% of them present only once. The specimen was collected from a patient given preoperative chemotherapy. The source of this sequence is a human donor with esophageal squamous cell carcinoma. The donor label of this sample is uncertain. This chain links TRBV28 with TRBJ2-5; 8 bases line up with TRBD2. The CDR3 DNA reads as TGTGCCAGCAGTTCCCTCGGGACTAGGCAAGAGACCCAGTACTTC. Its translation is CASSSLGTRQETQYF. The variable domain in full, with the rest retrieved from reference TRBV28 and TRBJ2-5, is DVKVTQSSRYLVKRTGEKVFLECVQDMDHENMFWYRQDPGLGLRLIYFSYDVKMKEKGDIPEGYSVSREKKERFSLILESASTNQTSMYLCASSSLGTRQETQYFGPGTRLLVL.